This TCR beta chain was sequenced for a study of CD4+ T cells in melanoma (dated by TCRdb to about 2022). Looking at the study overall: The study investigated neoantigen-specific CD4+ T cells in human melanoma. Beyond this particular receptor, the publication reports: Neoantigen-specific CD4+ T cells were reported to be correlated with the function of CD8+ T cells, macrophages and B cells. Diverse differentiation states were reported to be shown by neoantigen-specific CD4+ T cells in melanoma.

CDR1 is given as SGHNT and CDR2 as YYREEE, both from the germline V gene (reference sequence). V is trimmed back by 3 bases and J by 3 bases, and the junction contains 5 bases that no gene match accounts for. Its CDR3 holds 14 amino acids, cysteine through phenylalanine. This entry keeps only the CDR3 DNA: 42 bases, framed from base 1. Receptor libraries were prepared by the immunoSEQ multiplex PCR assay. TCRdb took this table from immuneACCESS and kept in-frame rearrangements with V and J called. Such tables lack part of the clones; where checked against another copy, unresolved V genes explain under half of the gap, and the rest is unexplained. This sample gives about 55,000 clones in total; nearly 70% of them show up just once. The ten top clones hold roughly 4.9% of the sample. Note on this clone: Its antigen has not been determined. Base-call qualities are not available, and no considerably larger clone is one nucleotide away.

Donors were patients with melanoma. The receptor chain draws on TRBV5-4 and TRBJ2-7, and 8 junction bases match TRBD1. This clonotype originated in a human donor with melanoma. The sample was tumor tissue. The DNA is TGTGCCAGCAGCTCCGGACAGGGACTCTACGAGCAGTACTTC. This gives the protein CASSSGQGLYEQYF.